This record looks at one T cell receptor beta chain sequence and its context. This entry is derived from a study of blood T cell repertoires in COVID-19. The wider study: PBMCs, B-cell-depleted T cells, or T cells provided the cDNA or gDNA that made up the material.

The method was immunoSEQ multiplex PCR; TCRdb's version includes in-frame clones alone and lacks a portion of them. The top ten hold just under 25% of the sample, which has about 92,000 clones, about 70% seen once. The source is a woman aged 55-75 years in a cohort sampled during active or convalescent COVID-19. Material for sequencing was peripheral blood.

CDR3 sequence: CASSLGTSGGARAKNIQYF. The CDR3 bases are TGCGCCAGCAGCTTGGGGACTAGCGGGGGGGCCAGGGCCAAAAACATTCAGTACTTC. This chain uses TRBV5-1 with TRBJ2-4; 15 bases match TRBD2. V lost 0 bases, J lost 1 base, and 5 bases stayed unmatched. Germline V CDR1 and CDR2: SGHRS, YFSETQ. CDR3 size: 19 residues.